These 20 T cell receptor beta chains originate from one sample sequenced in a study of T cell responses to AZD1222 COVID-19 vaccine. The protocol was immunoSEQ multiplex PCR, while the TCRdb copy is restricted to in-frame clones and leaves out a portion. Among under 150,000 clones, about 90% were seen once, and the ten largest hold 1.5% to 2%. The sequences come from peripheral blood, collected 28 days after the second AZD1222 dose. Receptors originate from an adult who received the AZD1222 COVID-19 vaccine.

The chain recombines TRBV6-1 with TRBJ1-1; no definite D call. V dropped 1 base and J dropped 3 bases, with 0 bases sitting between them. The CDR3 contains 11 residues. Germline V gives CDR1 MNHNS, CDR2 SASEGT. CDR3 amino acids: CASSEDTEAFF. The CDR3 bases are TGTGCCAGCAGTGAAGACACTGAAGCTTTCTTT.

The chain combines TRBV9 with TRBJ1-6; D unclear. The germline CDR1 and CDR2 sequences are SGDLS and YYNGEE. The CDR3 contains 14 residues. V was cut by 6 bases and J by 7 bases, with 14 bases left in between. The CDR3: CASTPDTDNSPLHF. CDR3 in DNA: TGTGCCAGCACACCTGACACTGACAATTCACCCCTCCACTTT. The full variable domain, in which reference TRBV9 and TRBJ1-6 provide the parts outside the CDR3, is DSGVTQTPKHLITATGQRVTLRCSPRSGDLSVYWYQQSLDQGLQFLIQYYNGEERAKGNILERFSAQQFPDLHSELNLSSLELGDSALYFCASTPDTDNSPLHFGNGTRLTVT.

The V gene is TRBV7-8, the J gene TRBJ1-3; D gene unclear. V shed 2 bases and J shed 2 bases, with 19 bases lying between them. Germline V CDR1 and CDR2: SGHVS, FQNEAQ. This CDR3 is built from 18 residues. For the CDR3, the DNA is TGTGCCAGCAGCTTACGGAGAACTTTCCGGGCCGCTGGAAACACCATATATTTT. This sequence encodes CASSLRRTFRAAGNTIYF.

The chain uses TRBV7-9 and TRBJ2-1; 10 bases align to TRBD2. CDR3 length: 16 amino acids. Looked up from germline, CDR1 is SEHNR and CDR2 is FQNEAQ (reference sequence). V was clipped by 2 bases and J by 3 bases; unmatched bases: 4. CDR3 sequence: CASSLLAGVIYNEQFF. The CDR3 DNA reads TGTGCCAGCAGCTTACTAGCGGGAGTAATCTACAATGAGCAGTTCTTC.

CDR3 coding DNA: TGTGCCTGGAGTGTAGCAGGTGATTCCAAAAACATTCAGTACTTC. Translating gives CAWSVAGDSKNIQYF. The chain has TRBV30 and TRBJ2-4; D remains ambiguous. The CDR3 is made up of 15 amino acids. Between the trimmed V and J ends, which lost 0 bases and 2 bases, there was a span of 11 bases. Per the germline V gene, CDR1 is GTSNPN and CDR2 is SVGIG (reference sequence).

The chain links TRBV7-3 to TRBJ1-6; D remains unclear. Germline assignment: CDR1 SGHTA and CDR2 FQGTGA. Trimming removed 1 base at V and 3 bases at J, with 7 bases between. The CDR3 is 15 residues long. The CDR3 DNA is TGTGCCAGCAGCTTAAATCCGGTCTATAATTCACCCCTCCACTTT. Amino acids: CASSLNPVYNSPLHF.

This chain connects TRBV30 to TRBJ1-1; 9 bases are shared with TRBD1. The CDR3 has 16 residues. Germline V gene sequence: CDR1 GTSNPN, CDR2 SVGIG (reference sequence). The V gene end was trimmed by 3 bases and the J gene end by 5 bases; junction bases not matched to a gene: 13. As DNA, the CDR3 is TGTGCCTGGAGCCCCGGGTCGGGACAGGGTAAGACTGAAGCTTTCTTT. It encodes CAWSPGSGQGKTEAFF.

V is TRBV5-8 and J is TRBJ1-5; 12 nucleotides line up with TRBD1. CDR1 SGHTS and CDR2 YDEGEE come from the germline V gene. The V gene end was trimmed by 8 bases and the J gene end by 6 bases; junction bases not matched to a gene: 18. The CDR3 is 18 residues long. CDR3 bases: TGTGCCAGTAATCGGGACAGGGGGCCCGGGGGGATAGGTCAGCCCCAGCATTTT. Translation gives CASNRDRGPGGIGQPQHF.

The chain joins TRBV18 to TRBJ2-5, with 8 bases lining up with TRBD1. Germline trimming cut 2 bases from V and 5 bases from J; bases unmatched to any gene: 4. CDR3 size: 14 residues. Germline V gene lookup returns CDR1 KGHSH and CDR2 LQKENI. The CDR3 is CASSPTTGGETQYF. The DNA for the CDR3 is TGTGCCAGCTCACCAACAACAGGGGGGGAGACCCAGTACTTC.

In DNA form, the CDR3 reads TGCAGTGCGGGCCCACTGGGAGGCTACACCTTC. Translated, it gives CSAGPLGGYTF. The J gene is TRBJ1-2, the V gene TRBV20-1, with D hard to call. The V end lost 6 bases, the J end lost 8 bases, and 13 bases lay between the germline ends. The germline CDR1 and CDR2 sequences are DFQATT and SNEGSKA (reference sequence). The CDR3 totals 11 residues.

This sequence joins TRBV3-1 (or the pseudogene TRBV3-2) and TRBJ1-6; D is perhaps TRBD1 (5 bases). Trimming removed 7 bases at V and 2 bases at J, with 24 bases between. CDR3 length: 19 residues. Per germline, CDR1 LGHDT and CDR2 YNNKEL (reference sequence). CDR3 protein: CASNYRDPPGDPYNSPLHF. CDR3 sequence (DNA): TGTGCCAGCAACTACAGAGACCCTCCGGGGGACCCCTATAATTCACCCCTCCACTTT.

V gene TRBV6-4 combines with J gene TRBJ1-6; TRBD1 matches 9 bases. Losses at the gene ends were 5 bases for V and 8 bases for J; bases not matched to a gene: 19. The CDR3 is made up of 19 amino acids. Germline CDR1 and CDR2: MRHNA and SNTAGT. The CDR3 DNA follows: TGTGCCAGCAGTCCCCGGACAGGGGTCGTTGTCAGTCGCGATTCACCCCTCCACTTT. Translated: CASSPRTGVVVSRDSPLHF.

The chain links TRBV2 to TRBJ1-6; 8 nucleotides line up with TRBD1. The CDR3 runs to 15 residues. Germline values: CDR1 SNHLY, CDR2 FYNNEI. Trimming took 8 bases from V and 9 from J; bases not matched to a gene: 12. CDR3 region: CASGSSGGSGSPLHF. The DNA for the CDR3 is TGTGCCAGCGGGAGCTCAGGGGGCTCGGGTTCACCCCTCCACTTT. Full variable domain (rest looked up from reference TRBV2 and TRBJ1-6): EPEVTQTPSHQVTQMGQEVILRCVPISNHLYFYWYRQILGQKVEFLVSFYNNEISEKSEIFDDQFSVERPDGSNFTLKIRSTKLEDSAMYFCASGSSGGSGSPLHFGNGTRLTVT.

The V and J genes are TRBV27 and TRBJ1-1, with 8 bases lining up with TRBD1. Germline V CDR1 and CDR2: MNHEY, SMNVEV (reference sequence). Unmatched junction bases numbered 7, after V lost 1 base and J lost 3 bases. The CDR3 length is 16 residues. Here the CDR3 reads CASSLWQGAGYTEAFF. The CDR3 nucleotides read TGTGCCAGCAGTTTATGGCAGGGGGCGGGTTACACTGAAGCTTTCTTT.

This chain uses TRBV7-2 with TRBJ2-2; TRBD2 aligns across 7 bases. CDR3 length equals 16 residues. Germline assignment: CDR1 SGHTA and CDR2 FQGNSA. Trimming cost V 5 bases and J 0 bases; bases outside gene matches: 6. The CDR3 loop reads CASSELGTTNTGELFF. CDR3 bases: TGTGCCAGCAGCGAGCTTGGGACTACGAACACCGGGGAGCTGTTTTTT.

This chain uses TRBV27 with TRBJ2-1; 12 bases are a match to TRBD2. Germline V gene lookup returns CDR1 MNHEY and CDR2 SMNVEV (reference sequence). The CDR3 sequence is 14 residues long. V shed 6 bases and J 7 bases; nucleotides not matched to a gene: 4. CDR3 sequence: CASRLAGGRNEQFF. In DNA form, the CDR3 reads TGTGCCAGCAGACTAGCGGGAGGTCGGAATGAGCAGTTCTTC.

The CDR3 DNA follows: TGTGCCAGCAGTTTATCCGTCTCCTACGAGCAGTACTTC. It specifies CASSLSVSYEQYF. The chain links TRBV27 to TRBJ2-7; D gene ambiguous. Germline V CDR1 and CDR2: MNHEY, SMNVEV (reference sequence). The ends were cut back, 0 bases at V and 0 bases at J, with 3 bases in the middle. This CDR3 spans 13 amino acids.

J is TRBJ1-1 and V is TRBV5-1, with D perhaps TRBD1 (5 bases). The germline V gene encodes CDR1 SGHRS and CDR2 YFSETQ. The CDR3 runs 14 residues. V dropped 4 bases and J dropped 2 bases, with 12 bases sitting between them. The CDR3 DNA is TGCGCCAGCAGCACCGGGACGACCAACACTGAAGCTTTCTTT. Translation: CASSTGTTNTEAFF.

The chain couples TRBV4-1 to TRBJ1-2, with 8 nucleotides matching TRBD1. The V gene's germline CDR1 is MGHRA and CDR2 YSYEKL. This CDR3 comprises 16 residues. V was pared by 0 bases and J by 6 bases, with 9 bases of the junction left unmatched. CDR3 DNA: TGCGCCAGCAGCCAAGAGTGGGTAGGACAGGGTCATGGCTACACCTTC. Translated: CASSQEWVGQGHGYTF.

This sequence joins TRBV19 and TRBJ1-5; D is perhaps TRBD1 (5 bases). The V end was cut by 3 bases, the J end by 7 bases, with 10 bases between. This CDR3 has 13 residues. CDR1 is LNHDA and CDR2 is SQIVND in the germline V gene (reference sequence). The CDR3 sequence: CASSIGGRQPQHF. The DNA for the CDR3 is TGTGCCAGTAGTATTGGGGGTAGGCAGCCCCAGCATTTT.